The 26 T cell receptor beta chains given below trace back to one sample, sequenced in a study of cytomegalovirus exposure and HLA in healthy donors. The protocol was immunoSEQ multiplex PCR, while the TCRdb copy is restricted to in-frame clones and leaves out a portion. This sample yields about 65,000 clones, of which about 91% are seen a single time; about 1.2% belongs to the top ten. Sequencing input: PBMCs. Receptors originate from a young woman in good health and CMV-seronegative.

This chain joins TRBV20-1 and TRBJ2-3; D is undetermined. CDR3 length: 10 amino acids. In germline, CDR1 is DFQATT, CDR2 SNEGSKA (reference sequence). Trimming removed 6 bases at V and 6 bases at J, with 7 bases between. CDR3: CSAGFDTQYF. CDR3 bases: TGCAGTGCCGGTTTCGATACGCAGTATTTT.

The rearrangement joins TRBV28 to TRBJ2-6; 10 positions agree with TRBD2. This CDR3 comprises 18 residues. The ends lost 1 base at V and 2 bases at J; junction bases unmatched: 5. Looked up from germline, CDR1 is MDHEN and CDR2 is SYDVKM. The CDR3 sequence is CASSLFSSGSAGANVLTF. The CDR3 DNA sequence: TGTGCCAGCAGTTTATTTTCTAGCGGGAGTGCTGGGGCCAACGTCCTGACTTTC.

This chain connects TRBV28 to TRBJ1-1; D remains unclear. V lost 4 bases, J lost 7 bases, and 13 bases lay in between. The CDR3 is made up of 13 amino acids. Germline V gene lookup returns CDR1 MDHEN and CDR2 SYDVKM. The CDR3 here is CASSSPLRSEAFF. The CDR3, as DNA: TGTGCCAGCAGTTCACCGCTTCGGAGTGAAGCTTTCTTT.

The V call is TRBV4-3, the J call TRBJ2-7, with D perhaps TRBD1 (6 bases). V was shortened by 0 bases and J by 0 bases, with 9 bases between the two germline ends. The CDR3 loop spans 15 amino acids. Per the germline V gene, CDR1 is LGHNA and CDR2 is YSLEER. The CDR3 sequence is CASSQDWDTSYEQYF. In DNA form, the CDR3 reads TGCGCCAGCAGCCAAGATTGGGACACCTCCTACGAGCAGTACTTC.

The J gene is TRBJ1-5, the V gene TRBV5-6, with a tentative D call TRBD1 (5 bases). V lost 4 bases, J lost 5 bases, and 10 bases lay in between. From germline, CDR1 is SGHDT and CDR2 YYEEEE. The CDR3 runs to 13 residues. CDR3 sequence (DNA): TGTGCCAGCAGCCTCCAGGGTTATCAGCCCCAGCATTTT. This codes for CASSLQGYQPQHF. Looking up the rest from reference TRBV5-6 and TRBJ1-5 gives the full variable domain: DAGVTQSPTHLIKTRGQQVTLRCSPKSGHDTVSWYQQALGQGPQFIFQYYEEEERQRGNFPDRFSGHQFPNYSSELNVNALLLGDSALYLCASSLQGYQPQHFGDGTRLSIL.

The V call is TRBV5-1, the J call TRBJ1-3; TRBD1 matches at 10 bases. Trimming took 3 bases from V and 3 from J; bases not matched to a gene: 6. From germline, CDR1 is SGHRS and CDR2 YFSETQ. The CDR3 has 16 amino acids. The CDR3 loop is CASSSTGTGVGNTIYF. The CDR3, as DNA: TGCGCCAGCAGCTCAACCGGGACAGGGGTTGGAAACACCATATATTTT.

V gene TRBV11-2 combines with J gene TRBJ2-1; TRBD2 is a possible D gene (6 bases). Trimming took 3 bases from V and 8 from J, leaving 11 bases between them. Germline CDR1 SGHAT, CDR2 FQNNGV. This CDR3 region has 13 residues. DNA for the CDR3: TGTGCCAGCAGCTTTACCGGGAGTGATGAGCAGTTCTTC. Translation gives CASSFTGSDEQFF. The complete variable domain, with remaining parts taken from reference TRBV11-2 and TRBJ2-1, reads EAGVAQSPRYKIIEKRQSVAFWCNPISGHATLYWYQQILGQGPKLLIQFQNNGVVDDSQLPKDRFSAERLKGVDSTLKIQPAKLEDSAVYLCASSFTGSDEQFFGPGTRLTVL.

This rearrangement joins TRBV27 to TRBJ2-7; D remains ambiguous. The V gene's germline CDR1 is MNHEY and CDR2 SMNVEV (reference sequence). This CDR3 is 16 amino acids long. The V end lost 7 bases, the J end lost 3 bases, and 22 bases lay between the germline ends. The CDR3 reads CASKFPTRFSIYEQYF. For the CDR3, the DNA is TGTGCCAGCAAATTCCCCACCAGGTTCTCAATCTACGAGCAGTACTTC.

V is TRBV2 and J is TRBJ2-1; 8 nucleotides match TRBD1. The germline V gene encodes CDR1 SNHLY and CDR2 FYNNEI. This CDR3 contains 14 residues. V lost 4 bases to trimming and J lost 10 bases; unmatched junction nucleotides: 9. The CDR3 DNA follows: TGTGCCAGCAGTGCCGGACAGGGAAGGGGAGAGCAGTTCTTC. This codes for CASSAGQGRGEQFF.

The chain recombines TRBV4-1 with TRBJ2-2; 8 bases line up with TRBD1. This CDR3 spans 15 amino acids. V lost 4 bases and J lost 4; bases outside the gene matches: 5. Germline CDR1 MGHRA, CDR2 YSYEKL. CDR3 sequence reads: CASSRDDRGTGELFF. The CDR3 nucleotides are TGCGCCAGCAGCCGAGACGACAGGGGCACCGGGGAGCTGTTTTTT.

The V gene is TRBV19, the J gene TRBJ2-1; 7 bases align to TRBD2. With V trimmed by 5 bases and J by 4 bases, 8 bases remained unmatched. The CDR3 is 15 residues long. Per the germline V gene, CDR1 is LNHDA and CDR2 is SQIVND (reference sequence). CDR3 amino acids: CASSWRLAVYNEQFF. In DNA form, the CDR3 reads TGTGCCAGTAGTTGGCGACTAGCAGTATACAATGAGCAGTTCTTC. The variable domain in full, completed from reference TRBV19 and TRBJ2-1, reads DGGITQSPKYLFRKEGQNVTLSCEQNLNHDAMYWYRQDPGQGLRLIYYSQIVNDFQKGDIAEGYSVSREKKESFPLTVTSAQKNPTAFYLCASSWRLAVYNEQFFGPGTRLTVL.

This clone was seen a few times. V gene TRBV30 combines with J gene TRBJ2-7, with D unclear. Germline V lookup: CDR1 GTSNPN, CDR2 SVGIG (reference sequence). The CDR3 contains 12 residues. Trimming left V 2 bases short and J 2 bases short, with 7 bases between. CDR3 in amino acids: CAWSTAAYEQYF. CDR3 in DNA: TGTGCCTGGAGTACAGCTGCCTACGAGCAGTACTTC. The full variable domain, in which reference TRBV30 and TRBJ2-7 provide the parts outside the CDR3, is SQTIHQWPATLVQPVGSPLSLECTVEGTSNPNLYWYRQAAGRGLQLLFYSVGIGQISSEVPQNLSASRPQDRQFILSSKKLLLSDSGFYLCAWSTAAYEQYFGPGTRLTVT.

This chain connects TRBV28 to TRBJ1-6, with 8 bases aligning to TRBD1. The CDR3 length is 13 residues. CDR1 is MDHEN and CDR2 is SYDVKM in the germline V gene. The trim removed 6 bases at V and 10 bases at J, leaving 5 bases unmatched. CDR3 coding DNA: TGTGCCAGCAGCACCTCAGGGGGCTCACCCCTCCACTTT. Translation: CASSTSGGSPLHF.

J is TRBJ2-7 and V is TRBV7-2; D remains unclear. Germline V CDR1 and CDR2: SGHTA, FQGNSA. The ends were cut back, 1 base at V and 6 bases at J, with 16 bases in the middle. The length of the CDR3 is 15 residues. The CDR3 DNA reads TGTGCCAGCAGCTTAGGTGGTACCACTTCTCTCGAGCAGTACTTC. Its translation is CASSLGGTTSLEQYF. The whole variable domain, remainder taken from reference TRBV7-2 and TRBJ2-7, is GAGVSQSPSNKVTEKGKDVELRCDPISGHTALYWYRQSLGQGLEFLIYFQGNSAPDKSGLPSDRFSAERTGGSVSTLTIQRTQQEDSAVYLCASSLGGTTSLEQYFGPGTRLTVT.

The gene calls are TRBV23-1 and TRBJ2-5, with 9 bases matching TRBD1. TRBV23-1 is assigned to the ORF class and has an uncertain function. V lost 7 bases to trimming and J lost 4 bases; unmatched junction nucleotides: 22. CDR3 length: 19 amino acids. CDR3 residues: CASIPGWTGEFYGGETQYF. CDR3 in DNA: TGCGCCAGCATACCTGGATGGACAGGGGAGTTTTATGGGGGAGAGACCCAGTACTTC.

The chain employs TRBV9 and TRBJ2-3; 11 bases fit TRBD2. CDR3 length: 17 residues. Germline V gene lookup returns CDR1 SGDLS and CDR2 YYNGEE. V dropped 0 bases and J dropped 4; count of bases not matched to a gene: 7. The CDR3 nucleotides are TGTGCCAGCAGCGTAGAGGCTAGCGGGAGGCTCGCAGATACGCAGTATTTT. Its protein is CASSVEASGRLADTQYF.

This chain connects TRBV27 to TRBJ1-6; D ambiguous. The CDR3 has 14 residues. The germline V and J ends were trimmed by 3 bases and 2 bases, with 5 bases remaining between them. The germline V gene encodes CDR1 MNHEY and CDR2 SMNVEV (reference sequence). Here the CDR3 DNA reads TGTGCCAGCAGTTTGGGCGCCTATAATTCACCCCTCCACTTT. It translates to CASSLGAYNSPLHF.

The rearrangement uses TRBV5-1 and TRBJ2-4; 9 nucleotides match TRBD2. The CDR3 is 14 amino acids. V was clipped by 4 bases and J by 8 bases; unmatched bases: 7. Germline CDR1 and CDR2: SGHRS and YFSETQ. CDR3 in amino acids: CASSHSGRGDIQYF. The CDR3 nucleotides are TGCGCCAGCAGCCATAGCGGGAGAGGGGACATTCAGTACTTC.

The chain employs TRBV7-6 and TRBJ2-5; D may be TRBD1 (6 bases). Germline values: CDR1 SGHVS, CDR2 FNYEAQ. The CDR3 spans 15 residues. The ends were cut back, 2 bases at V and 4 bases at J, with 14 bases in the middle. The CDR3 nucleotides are TGTGCCAGCAGCTTAAGGCAGGGGTTAGGAGAGACCCAGTACTTC. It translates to CASSLRQGLGETQYF.

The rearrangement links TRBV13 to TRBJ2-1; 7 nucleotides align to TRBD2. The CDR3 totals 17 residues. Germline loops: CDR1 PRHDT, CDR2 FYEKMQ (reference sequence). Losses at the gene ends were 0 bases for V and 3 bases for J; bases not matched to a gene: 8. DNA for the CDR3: TGTGCCAGCAGCTTAGGCACGACTAGCCACTTCTACAATGAGCAGTTCTTC. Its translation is CASSLGTTSHFYNEQFF.

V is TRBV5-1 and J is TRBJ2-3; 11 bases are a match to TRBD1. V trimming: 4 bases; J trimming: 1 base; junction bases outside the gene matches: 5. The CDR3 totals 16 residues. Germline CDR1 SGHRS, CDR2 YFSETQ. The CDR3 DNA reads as TGCGCCAGCAGCATGGGACAGGGGGTAGGCACAGATACGCAGTATTTT. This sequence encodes CASSMGQGVGTDTQYF.

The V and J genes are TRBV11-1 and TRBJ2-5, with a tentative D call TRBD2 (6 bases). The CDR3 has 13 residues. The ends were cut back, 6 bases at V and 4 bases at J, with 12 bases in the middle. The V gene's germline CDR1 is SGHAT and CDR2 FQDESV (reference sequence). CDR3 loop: CASSRLGGETQYF. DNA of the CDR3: TGTGCCAGCAGTCGGCTGGGGGGAGAGACCCAGTACTTC.

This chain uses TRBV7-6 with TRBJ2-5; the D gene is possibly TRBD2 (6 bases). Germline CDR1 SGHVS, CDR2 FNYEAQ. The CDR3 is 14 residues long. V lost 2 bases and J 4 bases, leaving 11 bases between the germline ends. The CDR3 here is CASSLTGVGETQYF. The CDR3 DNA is TGTGCCAGCAGCTTAACGGGGGTCGGAGAGACCCAGTACTTC. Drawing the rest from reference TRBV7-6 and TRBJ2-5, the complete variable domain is GAGVSQSPRYKVTKRGQDVALRCDPISGHVSLYWYRQALGQGPEFLTYFNYEAQQDKSGLPNDRFSAERPEGSISTLTIQRTEQRDSAMYRCASSLTGVGETQYFGPGTRLLVL.

CDR3 loop: CATNSAGDLGYTF. CDR3 sequence (DNA): TGTGCCACCAACTCGGCGGGGGATCTTGGCTACACCTTC. V gene TRBV6-1 combines with J gene TRBJ1-2; tentative D call: TRBD1 (5 bases). The CDR3 consists of 13 residues. Germline assignment: CDR1 MNHNS and CDR2 SASEGT. V was pared by 10 bases and J by 7 bases, with 19 bases between.

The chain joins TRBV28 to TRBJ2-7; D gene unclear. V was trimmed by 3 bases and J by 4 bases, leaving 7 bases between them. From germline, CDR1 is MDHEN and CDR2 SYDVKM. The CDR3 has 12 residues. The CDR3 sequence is CASSFLEYEQYF. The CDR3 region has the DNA TGTGCCAGCAGTTTCTTAGAGTACGAGCAGTACTTC.

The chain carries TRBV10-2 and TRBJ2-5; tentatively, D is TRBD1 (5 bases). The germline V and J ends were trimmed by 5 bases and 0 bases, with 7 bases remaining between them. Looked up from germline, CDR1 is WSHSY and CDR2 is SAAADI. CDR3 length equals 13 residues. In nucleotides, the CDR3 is TGCGCCAGCAGTTCAGGGTACCAAGAGACCCAGTACTTC. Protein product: CASSSGYQETQYF.